The 32 T cell receptor beta chains in this list originate from one sample, sequenced in a study of T cell responses to AZD1222 COVID-19 vaccine. Some clones are missing from TCRdb's copy, which holds only in-frame ones; the method was immunoSEQ multiplex PCR. The table lists about 180,000 clones, around 90% of them singletons. Sequenced here: peripheral blood, sampled on day 0 of AZD1222 vaccination. These receptors came from an adult in good health.

CDR3 in DNA: TGTGCCACCACGACAGGGGGCTACAACAATGAGCAGTTCTTC. It translates to CATTTGGYNNEQFF. The chain joins TRBV19 to TRBJ2-1; 10 bases match TRBD1. The CDR3 consists of 14 residues. V lost 10 bases, J lost 5 bases, and 8 bases stayed unmatched. Germline V CDR1 and CDR2: LNHDA, SQIVND (reference sequence).

This chain links TRBV29-1 with TRBJ1-2, with D unresolved. V was pared by 6 bases and J by 4 bases, with 15 bases between. CDR1 SQVTM and CDR2 ANQGSEA come from the germline V gene. The CDR3 runs to 13 residues. The CDR3 DNA is TGCAGCGTCGCCTTCGGGCAGTTCTATGGCTACACCTTC. Its protein product is CSVAFGQFYGYTF.

The chain recombines TRBV19 with TRBJ1-3; 11 bases match TRBD1. The CDR3 is 16 amino acids. After removal of 7 bases from V and 2 bases from J, the junction contained 7 bases not matched to a gene. Germline V gene data show CDR1 as LNHDA and CDR2 as SQIVND (reference sequence). In DNA form, the CDR3 reads TGTGCCAGTACGAACCGGGGACAGGGGGCTGGAAACACCATATATTTT. This encodes CASTNRGQGAGNTIYF.

CDR3 in DNA: TGTGCCAGCAGAATGGGAAGCCTGGGCACCGGGGAGCTGTTTTTT. Protein product: CASRMGSLGTGELFF. The J gene is TRBJ2-2, the V gene TRBV5-4; no reliable D call. This CDR3 has 15 residues. Trimming took off 5 bases at V and 4 bases at J, with 15 bases between the two ends. Per the germline V gene, CDR1 is SGHNT and CDR2 is YYREEE (reference sequence).

The chain couples TRBV12-3 or TRBV12-4 to TRBJ1-1, with 8 bases fitting TRBD1. CDR3 length: 13 residues. Losses at the gene ends were 4 bases for V and 6 bases for J; bases not matched to a gene: 4. CDR3 amino acids: CASSSTQGAEAFF. The CDR3 DNA sequence: TGTGCCAGCAGTTCGACACAGGGGGCTGAAGCTTTCTTT.

This chain uses TRBV27 with TRBJ2-4; D not certain. This CDR3 has 14 amino acids. Germline CDR1 and CDR2: MNHEY and SMNVEV (reference sequence). Trimming left V 2 bases short and J 9 bases short, with 14 bases between. The CDR3 reads CASSLGMGWSIQYF. Written as DNA, the CDR3 is TGTGCCAGCAGTTTAGGTATGGGGTGGAGCATTCAGTACTTC.

The chain links TRBV19 to TRBJ1-5, with D maybe TRBD1 (6 bases). The V and J ends lost 6 bases and 0 bases respectively, with 12 bases between them. The CDR3 spans 15 residues. From germline, CDR1 is LNHDA and CDR2 SQIVND (reference sequence). This chain's CDR3 is CASRTTGLSNQPQHF. The DNA for the CDR3 is TGTGCCAGTAGGACTACAGGGCTTAGCAATCAGCCCCAGCATTTT.

This chain joins TRBV19 and TRBJ2-7; unclear D gene. The CDR3 spans 11 residues. CDR1 and CDR2 (germline): LNHDA, SQIVND (reference sequence). V gave up 2 bases and J gave up 7 bases, with 6 bases separating them. Here the CDR3 reads CASSIRGEQYF. For the CDR3, the DNA is TGTGCCAGTAGTATAAGAGGTGAGCAGTACTTC.

V gene TRBV28 combines with J gene TRBJ2-7; D is perhaps TRBD2 (6 bases). Germline-derived CDR1 and CDR2 are MDHEN and SYDVKM. V lost 4 bases and J lost 4, with 20 bases in between. The CDR3 is 16 amino acids. The CDR3 bases are TGTGCCAGCAGTTCCCCCCAGGGAGGAGGGGTATACGAGCAGTACTTC. Protein sequence: CASSSPQGGGVYEQYF.

The V call is TRBV4-1, the J call TRBJ1-2; no firm D call. CDR3 size: 13 residues. The germline V gene encodes CDR1 MGHRA and CDR2 YSYEKL. V lost 1 base and J 8 bases, leaving 11 bases between the germline ends. CDR3 region: CASSQVTSEGYTF. CDR3 DNA: TGCGCCAGCAGCCAAGTAACCTCGGAGGGCTACACCTTC.

This sequence joins TRBV9 and TRBJ2-7; a weak D match, TRBD1 (5 bases). Trimming left V 0 bases short and J 0 bases short, with 10 bases between. Germline values: CDR1 SGDLS, CDR2 YYNGEE. This CDR3 contains 15 residues. CDR3 coding DNA: TGTGCCAGCAGCGTAGAAGCAGGGCTCTCCTACGAGCAGTACTTC. This sequence encodes CASSVEAGLSYEQYF. Full variable domain (rest looked up from reference TRBV9 and TRBJ2-7): DSGVTQTPKHLITATGQRVTLRCSPRSGDLSVYWYQQSLDQGLQFLIQYYNGEERAKGNILERFSAQQFPDLHSELNLSSLELGDSALYFCASSVEAGLSYEQYFGPGTRLTVT.

The V call is TRBV5-3, the J call TRBJ2-7; D unresolved. TRBV5-3 is classed as an ORF, of uncertain function. This CDR3 has 13 amino acids. Trimming took off 2 bases at V and 1 base at J, with 7 bases between the two ends. The CDR3 region is CARSFPQSYEQYF. In DNA form, the CDR3 reads TGTGCCAGAAGCTTTCCCCAGTCCTACGAGCAGTACTTC.

This clone occurred a few times. CDR3: CASSYAGGSSDTEAFF. The CDR3 coding sequence is TGTGCCAGCAGTTACGCAGGGGGCTCCTCGGACACTGAAGCTTTCTTT. The chain links TRBV6-2 or TRBV6-3 to TRBJ1-1, with 8 bases matching TRBD1. J gave up 3 bases and V 2 bases, and 8 bases lay outside the gene matches. This CDR3 is built from 16 residues. The germline gives CDR1 MNHEY, CDR2 SVGEGT.

The V gene is TRBV15, the J gene TRBJ2-1; D may be TRBD2 (7 bases). CDR3 size: 19 residues. Germline assignment: CDR1 LNHNV and CDR2 YYDKDF (reference sequence). V lost 3 bases, J lost 0 bases, and 21 bases lay in between. CDR3 coding DNA: TGTGCCACCAGCAGTTACGGCGGGGGCCTTAAAAGCTCCTACAATGAGCAGTTCTTC. Amino acid sequence: CATSSYGGGLKSSYNEQFF.

The chain has TRBV19 and TRBJ2-3; D may be TRBD1 (6 bases). Germline CDR1 and CDR2: LNHDA and SQIVND (reference sequence). Deletions cut 4 bases from V and 0 bases from J, with 20 bases between. The CDR3 is 18 residues long. CDR3 sequence: CASSNGQLRLTSTDTQYF. The CDR3, as DNA: TGTGCCAGTAGTAATGGACAGCTGCGACTCACTAGCACAGATACGCAGTATTTT.

The J gene is TRBJ2-5, the V gene TRBV7-2; 9 bases map to TRBD2. V was pared by 2 bases and J by 1 base, with 5 bases of the junction left unmatched. CDR1 and CDR2 (germline): SGHTA, FQGNSA. There are 16 residues in the CDR3. The CDR3 DNA reads TGTGCCAGCAGCTTATCGCCTAGCGGGGCCCAAGAGACCCAGTACTTC. This encodes CASSLSPSGAQETQYF.

J is TRBJ2-7 and V is TRBV7-8; 7 bases match TRBD1. From germline, CDR1 is SGHVS and CDR2 FQNEAQ. The CDR3 totals 12 residues. V shed 2 bases and J 6 bases; nucleotides not matched to a gene: 1. Here the CDR3 DNA reads TGTGCCAGCAGCTTATGGGACAGCGAGCAGTACTTC. It is translated as CASSLWDSEQYF.

This chain joins TRBV18 and TRBJ2-3; the D call may be TRBD1 or TRBD2 (5 bases each). This CDR3 is 13 amino acids long. Trimming pared 3 bases from V and 6 bases from J, leaving 10 bases between. From germline, CDR1 is KGHSH and CDR2 LQKENI. The CDR3 spells CASSPGVLDTQYF. The CDR3 nucleotides are TGTGCCAGCTCACCGGGGGTGCTGGATACGCAGTATTTT.

The J gene is TRBJ2-6, the V gene TRBV28; 7 bases agree with TRBD2. The CDR3 sequence is 17 residues long. The junction had 12 bases not matched to a gene; V was cut back by 6 bases and J by 4 bases. Germline CDR1 and CDR2: MDHEN and SYDVKM. The CDR3 is CASSPEGEGRGANVLTF. The CDR3 DNA sequence: TGTGCCAGCAGCCCCGAAGGGGAGGGACGAGGGGCCAACGTCCTGACTTTC.

This clone was seen a few times. This chain joins TRBV10-1 and TRBJ2-2; the match to TRBD1 covers 7 bases. The J segment lost 0 bases and the V segment lost 5 bases, leaving 6 bases of the junction unmatched. CDR1 WNHNN and CDR2 SYGVQD come from the germline V gene (reference sequence). This CDR3 has 16 amino acids. CDR3 nucleotide sequence: TGCGCCAGCAGTCCTGGACAGGACGCGAACACCGGGGAGCTGTTTTTT. It codes for CASSPGQDANTGELFF.

This rearrangement joins TRBV2 to TRBJ1-2, with D hard to call. In germline, CDR1 is SNHLY, CDR2 FYNNEI. Trimming cost V 5 bases and J 3 bases, with 10 bases left between them. This CDR3 has 13 residues. The CDR3 sequence is CASSRGQDYGYTF. For the CDR3, the DNA is TGTGCCAGCAGTAGAGGTCAGGACTATGGCTACACCTTC. Drawing the rest from reference TRBV2 and TRBJ1-2, the complete variable domain is EPEVTQTPSHQVTQMGQEVILRCVPISNHLYFYWYRQILGQKVEFLVSFYNNEISEKSEIFDDQFSVERPDGSNFTLKIRSTKLEDSAMYFCASSRGQDYGYTFGSGTRLTVV.

The rearrangement links TRBV18 to TRBJ1-1; D is unresolved. The V gene lost 3 bases and the J gene lost 3 bases, with 11 bases spanning the gap. The CDR3 covers 14 residues. Per the germline V gene, CDR1 is KGHSH and CDR2 is LQKENI. CDR3 DNA: TGTGCCAGCTCACCTCCTGGGGATTACACTGAAGCTTTCTTT. As protein: CASSPPGDYTEAFF.

This clone came up once. V and J are TRBV11-1 and TRBJ2-2, with D uncertain. CDR3 size: 15 residues. The V gene's germline CDR1 is SGHAT and CDR2 FQDESV (reference sequence). Trimming removed 3 bases from V and 2 bases from J, with 10 bases in between. The CDR3 reads CASSFWSSNTGELFF. Here the CDR3 DNA reads TGTGCCAGCAGCTTTTGGAGTAGTAACACCGGGGAGCTGTTTTTT.

V usage is TRBV11-2 and J usage is TRBJ2-7, with a possible D match to TRBD2 (5 bases). Germline-derived CDR1 and CDR2 are SGHAT and FQNNGV. V gave up 0 bases and J gave up 2 bases, with 5 bases separating them. This CDR3 has 13 residues. DNA of the CDR3: TGTGCCAGCAGCTTAGAGCGGGCCTACGAGCAGTACTTC. Translation: CASSLERAYEQYF.

V gene TRBV6-5 combines with J gene TRBJ2-3; D not resolved. V was shortened by 0 bases and J by 0 bases, with 7 bases between the two germline ends. CDR1 is MNHEY and CDR2 is SVGAGI in the germline V gene. The CDR3 length is 15 residues. CDR3 loop: CASSYSSDSTDTQYF. The CDR3 bases are TGTGCCAGCAGTTACTCGTCGGATAGCACAGATACGCAGTATTTT.

V usage is TRBV2 and J usage is TRBJ1-5, with 7 bases fitting TRBD1. From germline, CDR1 is SNHLY and CDR2 FYNNEI. The ends lost 8 bases at V and 5 bases at J; junction bases unmatched: 9. The CDR3 consists of 14 residues. The CDR3 loop is CASSTGDGYQPQHF. In DNA, the CDR3 is TGTGCCAGCTCCACAGGGGACGGGTATCAGCCCCAGCATTTT. Together with reference TRBV2 and TRBJ1-5, the CDR3 gives the full variable domain: EPEVTQTPSHQVTQMGQEVILRCVPISNHLYFYWYRQILGQKVEFLVSFYNNEISEKSEIFDDQFSVERPDGSNFTLKIRSTKLEDSAMYFCASSTGDGYQPQHFGDGTRLSIL.

V is TRBV11-2 and J is TRBJ2-2, with D possibly called TRBD1 or TRBD2 (5 bases each). V was cut by 2 bases and J by 2 bases, with 9 bases left in between. This CDR3 region has 15 residues. Germline CDR1 is SGHAT and CDR2 is FQNNGV. The chain's CDR3 is CASSLRGTNTGELFF. The CDR3 coding sequence is TGTGCCAGCAGCTTAAGAGGGACCAACACCGGGGAGCTGTTTTTT.

This clone was counted once. V gene TRBV7-9 combines with J gene TRBJ1-5, with TRBD1 as a possible D gene (6 bases). V dropped 1 base and J dropped 5 bases, with 12 bases sitting between them. Germline V lookup: CDR1 SEHNR, CDR2 FQNEAQ (reference sequence). The length of the CDR3 is 15 residues. The DNA for the CDR3 is TGTGCCAGCAGCTTAGTTGGGGGGGCGGATCAGCCCCAGCATTTT. This sequence encodes CASSLVGGADQPQHF.

The rearrangement joins TRBV27 to TRBJ2-7; TRBD2 matches 10 bases. Germline V gene sequence: CDR1 MNHEY, CDR2 SMNVEV (reference sequence). The CDR3 sequence is 15 residues long. J was trimmed by 2 bases and V by 4 bases; bases with no gene match: 5. CDR3 sequence reads: CASSSGTSDTYEQYF. The CDR3 coding sequence is TGTGCCAGCAGTTCCGGGACTAGCGATACCTACGAGCAGTACTTC.

This chain joins TRBV24-1 and TRBJ2-1; maybe TRBD1 (5 bases). Between the trimmed V and J ends, which lost 1 base and 8 bases, there was a span of 17 bases. The CDR3 contains 16 residues. The V gene's germline CDR1 is KGHDR and CDR2 SFDVKD. For the CDR3, the DNA is TGTGCCACCAGTGATTTTCCCTTTGACAGTAAGGATGAGCAGTTCTTC. The encoded protein is CATSDFPFDSKDEQFF.

The chain joins TRBV20-1 to TRBJ1-1; D gene uncertain. Germline V gene data show CDR1 as DFQATT and CDR2 as SNEGSKA (reference sequence). V lost 3 bases and J lost 8, with 16 bases in between. CDR3 length: 13 residues. The DNA for the CDR3 is TGCAGTGCTAGTTATGCAGGCCGCACGGAAGCTTTCTTT. This codes for CSASYAGRTEAFF.

The chain uses TRBV7-2 and TRBJ1-5, with a possible D match to TRBD1 (6 bases). The CDR3 spans 15 residues. Looked up from germline, CDR1 is SGHTA and CDR2 is FQGNSA. Trimming pared 5 bases from V and 5 bases from J, leaving 16 bases between. Here the CDR3 reads CASSLLFGGHQPQHF. CDR3 sequence (DNA): TGTGCCAGCAGCCTTCTTTTCGGGGGGCATCAGCCCCAGCATTTT. Using reference TRBV7-2 and TRBJ1-5 for the parts outside the CDR3, the full variable domain is GAGVSQSPSNKVTEKGKDVELRCDPISGHTALYWYRQSLGQGLEFLIYFQGNSAPDKSGLPSDRFSAERTGGSVSTLTIQRTQQEDSAVYLCASSLLFGGHQPQHFGDGTRLSIL.